This T cell receptor (beta chain) comes out of a study (dated by TCRdb to between 2021 and 2023). The full study reports these points: Further investigation, including longitudinal sampling and assessment of a control group, is stated by the authors to be required.

Survey-level sequencing on the immunoSEQ platform was used to profile TCR beta chain repertoires. The published analysis was carried out like this. Repertoire diversity was measured with the inverse Simpson index, and CDR3 amino acid length spectratypes and V-J pairing frequencies were compared. To annotate clonotypes specific to SARS-CoV-2, CMV, influenza A and EBV, TCR beta CDR3 sequences were compared against VDJdb. The table was pulled from immuneACCESS by TCRdb, which kept in-frame rearrangements only. Such tables lose some clones; where checked, under half of the loss comes from unresolved V genes, and the rest has no known cause. The V and J calls and clone size were taken over from that table, and D and trimming were inferred from the DNA. The sample table holds some 70,000 clones, of which about 93% were seen once. The top ten clonotypes cover around 4.6% of the sample. As for this clone: Which antigen it targets is not known. One base away there is no much larger clone; base qualities are not given.

PBMCs were separated from peripheral blood, and TCR beta sequencing was performed on genomic DNA obtained from unsorted PBMCs. Sequences were obtained from PBMCs. This sequence originates from a man in his forties with rheumatoid arthritis.

The encoded CDR3 is CATSDWRQGNTGELFF. The nucleotide sequence reads TGTGCCACCAGTGATTGGAGACAGGGTAACACCGGGGAGCTGTTTTTT. Here the chain combines TRBV24-1 and TRBJ2-2, with 7 bases matching TRBD1. CDR1 and CDR2, per the germline V gene, are KGHDR and SFDVKD. The CDR3 goes from the cysteine to the phenylalanine over 16 residues. Kept here is only the CDR3 DNA, which spans 48 bases and is read in frame from base 1. Here V drops 2 bases and J drops 2 bases, and the junction holds 4 bases not matched to any gene.